One sample yielded the 31 T cell receptor beta chains listed below, sequenced in a study of cytomegalovirus exposure and HLA in healthy donors. 60 Vbeta and 13 Jbeta primers were used in PCR. Measured with immunoSEQ multiplex PCR; TCRdb has only the in-frame clones, and not every one. This repertoire comprises 45,000 to 70,000 clones; its ten largest clones make up approximately 11%. The sequenced material came from PBMCs. All receptors derive from a woman aged 45 to 65 in good health and CMV-seropositive.

V gene TRBV28 combines with J gene TRBJ2-7; TRBD2 might be the D (5 bases). V lost 5 bases and J lost 7, with 9 bases in between. The CDR3 sequence is 11 residues long. Looked up from germline, CDR1 is MDHEN and CDR2 is SYDVKM. CDR3 DNA sequence: TGTGCCAGCAGTGCCCCGGGGGAGCAGTACTTC. This gives the protein CASSAPGEQYF.

The chain carries TRBV19 and TRBJ1-5, with a possible D match to TRBD1 (5 bases). Germline loops: CDR1 LNHDA, CDR2 SQIVND (reference sequence). This CDR3 has 13 residues. V was shortened by 4 bases and J by 4 bases, with 8 bases between the two germline ends. CDR3 nucleotide sequence: TGTGCCAGTAGTAAGGCAGGGAATCAGCCCCAGCATTTT. As protein: CASSKAGNQPQHF.

V gene TRBV6-5 combines with J gene TRBJ1-1; TRBD1 agrees at 7 bases. Trimming at V came to 6 bases and at J to 1 base, leaving 2 bases not matched to a gene. Germline CDR1 is MNHEY and CDR2 is SVGAGI. The CDR3 covers 13 residues. CDR3 sequence: CASRGTENTEAFF. CDR3 nucleotide sequence: TGTGCCAGCAGAGGGACAGAGAACACTGAAGCTTTCTTT.

The V gene is TRBV10-2, the J gene TRBJ1-3; TRBD1 is a possible D gene (5 bases). Germline CDR1 and CDR2: WSHSY and SAAADI. With 7 bases removed from V and 7 bases from J, the gap between germline ends came to 14 bases. CDR3 length: 13 residues. The CDR3 loop is CASTRGEGNTIYF. The CDR3 DNA reads TGCGCCAGCACCAGAGGGGAGGGGAACACCATATATTTT.

This chain connects TRBV4-2 to TRBJ2-1; 9 bases fit TRBD2. With V trimmed by 5 bases and J by 7 bases, 9 bases remained unmatched. The CDR3 extends over 15 amino acids. The germline CDR1 and CDR2 sequences are LGHNA and YNFKEQ. This chain's CDR3 is CASSSRGSGGNEQFF. In DNA form, the CDR3 reads TGTGCCAGCAGCTCCCGGGGTAGCGGGGGTAATGAGCAGTTCTTC.

The chain uses TRBV6-5 and TRBJ2-5; 9 bases map to TRBD1. The CDR3 sequence is 14 residues long. Per the germline V gene, CDR1 is MNHEY and CDR2 is SVGAGI. The junction had 6 bases not matched to a gene; V was cut back by 4 bases and J by 6 bases. CDR3 sequence: CASSSYRGPKTQYF. Here the CDR3 DNA reads TGTGCCAGCAGTTCCTACAGGGGGCCAAAGACCCAGTACTTC.

The chain carries TRBV21-1 and TRBJ1-1; the DNA was not compared with TRBD1, the D call given in the table. TRBV21-1 is tagged as a pseudogene. The CDR3 has 13 residues. Here the CDR3 reads CASSPRDSCEAFF. The CDR3 DNA follows: TGTGCCAGCAGCCCCAGGGACAGCTGTGAAGCTTTCTTT.

Concerning this clone itself: The junction departs from germline at one end; a sequencing error may be responsible. The V call is TRBV7-9, the J call TRBJ1-2; 8 positions match TRBD1. CDR1 and CDR2 from the germline V gene are SEHNR and FQNEAQ (reference sequence). CDR3 size: 16 residues. CDR3 region: CTSSFGQGAMRYGYTF. CDR3 bases: TGTACCAGCAGCTTTGGGCAGGGGGCTATGAGATATGGCTACACCTTC.

The V and J genes are TRBV7-8 and TRBJ1-3; D is unclear. CDR3 size: 15 residues. Trimming left V 2 bases short and J 0 bases short, with 8 bases between. Per the germline V gene, CDR1 is SGHVS and CDR2 is FQNEAQ. This chain's CDR3 is CASSLSRISGNTIYF. The CDR3 DNA reads as TGTGCCAGCAGCTTAAGCAGGATCTCTGGAAACACCATATATTTT.

The V call is TRBV11-2, the J call TRBJ2-1, with D possibly matching TRBD1 (6 bases). Deletions cut 4 bases from V and 4 bases from J, with 14 bases between. The V gene's germline CDR1 is SGHAT and CDR2 FQNNGV. This CDR3 is built from 15 residues. The chain's CDR3 is CASSYTRTAYNEQFF. The CDR3 region has the DNA TGTGCCAGCAGCTACACTAGGACAGCATACAATGAGCAGTTCTTC.

CDR3: CASSSVVSNQPQHF. As DNA, the CDR3 is TGTGCCAGCAGTTCGGTGGTGAGCAATCAGCCCCAGCATTTT. This rearrangement joins TRBV28 to TRBJ1-5; no firm D call. The germline V gene encodes CDR1 MDHEN and CDR2 SYDVKM. V shed 4 bases and J shed 1 base, with 8 bases lying between them. This CDR3 is built from 14 residues.

The chain couples TRBV19 to TRBJ2-2; D is possibly TRBD1 (6 bases). V lost 7 bases and J lost 5, with 29 bases in between. The CDR3 has 19 residues. Germline CDR1 reads LNHDA; CDR2 reads SQIVND (reference sequence). CDR3 DNA sequence: TGTGCCAGTACCAAGGCTACGGGACACTTCCTCCAACCTACCGGGGAGCTGTTTTTT. Translation: CASTKATGHFLQPTGELFF.

The J gene is TRBJ2-5, the V gene TRBV4-2; 8 nucleotides match TRBD2. V lost 0 bases to trimming and J lost 3 bases; unmatched junction nucleotides: 6. This CDR3 has 16 residues. CDR1 is LGHNA, CDR2 YNFKEQ, per germline. The CDR3 bases are TGTGCCAGCAGCCAAGACCCAGCGGGGGCTAAAGAGACCCAGTACTTC. It is translated as CASSQDPAGAKETQYF.

The V gene is TRBV7-9, the J gene TRBJ1-2; 8 bases are a match to TRBD1. After removal of 5 bases from V and 4 bases from J, the junction contained 9 bases not matched to a gene. CDR1 and CDR2 from the germline V gene are SEHNR and FQNEAQ (reference sequence). The length of the CDR3 is 15 residues. This CDR3 reads CASSAGQDTTYGYTF. CDR3 nucleotides: TGTGCCAGCAGCGCGGGACAGGATACGACCTATGGCTACACCTTC.

The genes are TRBV5-4 and TRBJ2-5; D unresolved. The CDR3 covers 14 residues. From germline, CDR1 is SGHNT and CDR2 YYREEE (reference sequence). The V end was cut by 3 bases, the J end by 5 bases, with 14 bases between. The CDR3 nucleotides read TGTGCCAGCAGCTCCCGTGGCGAGAGGGAGACCCAGTACTTC. It encodes CASSSRGERETQYF.

The V gene is TRBV23-1, the J gene TRBJ1-3; TRBD1 aligns across 7 bases. TRBV23-1 has ORF status, its function being uncertain. CDR3 size: 15 residues. Trimming took 0 bases from V and 4 from J; bases not matched to a gene: 3. CDR3 sequence reads: CASSQSDRRGNTIYF. DNA of the CDR3: TGCGCCAGCAGTCAATCGGACAGGAGAGGAAACACCATATATTTT.

The V gene is TRBV4-3, the J gene TRBJ1-4; no reliable D call. V was cut by 2 bases and J by 0 bases, with 13 bases left in between. Germline V gives CDR1 LGHNA, CDR2 YSLEER. CDR3 length equals 17 residues. CDR3 nucleotide sequence: TGCGCCAGCAGCCAATGGGGAGGGAACCCAACTAATGAAAAACTGTTTTTT. Amino acid sequence: CASSQWGGNPTNEKLFF.

The V gene is TRBV2, the J gene TRBJ2-7; tentative D call: TRBD2 (7 bases). CDR3 length: 11 residues. CDR1 SNHLY and CDR2 FYNNEI come from the germline V gene. Trimming took off 4 bases at V and 12 bases at J, with 13 bases between the two ends. The CDR3 loop is CASSGGRGMYF. In DNA, the CDR3 is TGTGCCAGCAGTGGGGGGAGGGGGATGTACTTC.

This chain links TRBV18 with TRBJ1-1; 8 bases are a match to TRBD1. The V gene's germline CDR1 is KGHSH and CDR2 LQKENI. The CDR3 spans 15 residues. J lost 4 bases, V lost 6 bases, and 10 bases had no gene match. CDR3 nucleotides: TGTGCCAGCTCTACGGACAGGGCAAGTGCCACTGAAGCTTTCTTT. It codes for CASSTDRASATEAFF.

The V call is TRBV9, the J call TRBJ2-3; 10 bases map to TRBD2. The CDR3 consists of 19 residues. The V segment lost 0 bases and the J segment 2 bases; nucleotides outside the gene matches: 12. CDR1 SGDLS and CDR2 YYNGEE come from the germline V gene. CDR3 DNA sequence: TGTGCCAGCAGCGTAGCTACCAGCGGGGGGGCCCACCACACAGATACGCAGTATTTT. Amino acid sequence: CASSVATSGGAHHTDTQYF.

CDR3 region: CASSYLDRRGYTF. In DNA, the CDR3 is TGTGCCAGCAGTTATCTCGACAGGCGAGGCTACACCTTC. The genes are TRBV6-5 and TRBJ1-2; D might be TRBD1 (6 bases). CDR1 and CDR2 from the germline V gene are MNHEY and SVGAGI. This CDR3 is built from 13 residues. The ends were cut back, 3 bases at V and 8 bases at J, with 13 bases in the middle.

The CDR3: CASSFGQGPSNEQFF. For the CDR3, the DNA is TGCGCCAGCAGCTTCGGACAGGGTCCTTCTAATGAGCAGTTCTTC. This chain uses TRBV5-1 with TRBJ2-1; 8 nucleotides line up with TRBD1. The CDR3 totals 15 residues. Per germline, CDR1 SGHRS and CDR2 YFSETQ. V shed 2 bases and J 7 bases; nucleotides not matched to a gene: 8.

This chain joins TRBV5-6 and TRBJ2-6, with 7 bases matching TRBD2. Germline CDR1 reads SGHDT; CDR2 reads YYEEEE. The CDR3 is 15 amino acids. The V and J ends lost 6 bases and 0 bases, in that order; junction bases with no gene match: 3. In nucleotides, the CDR3 is TGTGCCAGCATCGGGGGGAGCTCTGGGGCCAACGTCCTGACTTTC. Translated: CASIGGSSGANVLTF.

V usage is TRBV7-9 and J usage is TRBJ2-7; 8 nucleotides match TRBD1. CDR1 and CDR2 from the germline V gene are SEHNR and FQNEAQ (reference sequence). The CDR3 has 15 amino acids. V lost 2 bases to trimming and J lost 5 bases; unmatched junction nucleotides: 8. The CDR3 region is CASSLTGGPSDEQYF. Written as DNA, the CDR3 is TGTGCCAGCAGCTTAACAGGGGGGCCTTCAGACGAGCAGTACTTC.

The CDR3 loop reads CSVAQVNYGYTF. For the CDR3, the DNA is TGCAGCGTTGCACAGGTTAACTATGGCTACACCTTC. The J gene is TRBJ1-2, the V gene TRBV29-1, with D maybe TRBD1 (5 bases). CDR1 and CDR2 from the germline V gene are SQVTM and ANQGSEA. The CDR3 runs to 12 residues. V lost 4 bases, J lost 1 base, and 7 bases lay in between.

The chain employs TRBV6-6 and TRBJ1-1; 8 positions match TRBD1. Unmatched junction bases numbered 6, after V lost 2 bases and J lost 7 bases. Germline V gene data show CDR1 as MNHNY and CDR2 as SVGAGI (reference sequence). This CDR3 has 14 amino acids. DNA of the CDR3: TGTGCCAGCAGTTACCCGACAGGGGACAATGAAGCTTTCTTT. This sequence encodes CASSYPTGDNEAFF.

A note on this clone: A junction end diverges from the germline sequence, so it may reflect a read error. The gene calls are TRBV30 and TRBJ1-6, with 8 bases aligning to TRBD1. The CDR3 is made up of 15 amino acids. CDR1 and CDR2 from the germline V gene are GTSNPN and SVGIG (reference sequence). CDR3 protein: CAGSVHTGGNSPLHF. In DNA, the CDR3 is TGTGCCGGGAGTGTACATACAGGGGGTAATTCACCCCTCCACTTT.

The J gene is TRBJ1-4, the V gene TRBV2; 8 nucleotides line up with TRBD1. The J segment lost 6 bases and the V segment lost 10 bases, leaving 13 bases of the junction unmatched. Per germline, CDR1 SNHLY and CDR2 FYNNEI. The CDR3 has 15 residues. The CDR3: CAILPGGAGYEKLFF. For the CDR3, the DNA is TGTGCCATTCTCCCAGGGGGCGCAGGTTATGAAAAACTGTTTTTT.

The chain couples TRBV27 to TRBJ1-1; 12 bases agree with TRBD1. Per the germline V gene, CDR1 is MNHEY and CDR2 is SMNVEV (reference sequence). The CDR3 runs to 14 residues. V lost 5 bases, J lost 10 bases, and 8 bases stayed unmatched. DNA for the CDR3: TGTGCCAGCAGTGCCGGGACAGGGGGCCTCGGAGCTTTCTTT. This gives the protein CASSAGTGGLGAFF.

This chain uses TRBV7-2 with TRBJ1-1, with TRBD1 as a possible D gene (5 bases). In germline, CDR1 is SGHTA, CDR2 FQGNSA. The CDR3 is 13 residues long. V shed 5 bases and J shed 1 base, with 8 bases lying between them. The CDR3 nucleotides read TGTGCCAGCAGCCCAACAGGGAACACTGAAGCTTTCTTT. Its protein product is CASSPTGNTEAFF.

This chain connects TRBV9 to TRBJ1-2, with 8 bases aligning to TRBD1. Losses at the gene ends were 0 bases for V and 4 bases for J; bases not matched to a gene: 8. CDR1 and CDR2 (germline): SGDLS, YYNGEE. The length of the CDR3 is 16 residues. The DNA of the CDR3 is TGTGCCAGCAGCGTAGTGCCGGACAGGGCTCCCTATGGCTACACCTTC. This translates into CASSVVPDRAPYGYTF.